This entry lists 16 T cell receptor beta chains sequenced from one sample in a study of blood T cells in healthy people across ages. For the second PCR, which ran for about 6 to 11 cycles, a sample-barcoded 5' primer and a J-beta primer mix were used. TCRdb called the 5' RACE reads again in MiXCR, with one record for every CDR3 protein. The sample lists around 870,000 distinct CDR3 sequences, more than 25% seen once, with 15% to 20% in the top ten. The sample comprised blood. The receptors come from an elderly woman in good health.

This clonotype has just a few counts. The genes are TRBV7-2 and TRBJ2-7; D possibly matches TRBD1 or TRBD2 (5 bases each). CDR1 and CDR2 (germline): SGHTA, FQGNSA. This CDR3 has 16 residues. V gave up 2 bases and J gave up 7 bases, with 21 bases separating them. CDR3 DNA sequence: TGTGCCAGCAGCTTACTCCGGGACCTACGATACAATGAGCAGTACTTC. This translates into CASSLLRDLRYNEQYF.

The gene calls are TRBV14 and TRBJ1-1; TRBD1 agrees at 7 bases. Germline CDR1 SGHDN, CDR2 FVKESK. The CDR3 covers 14 residues. With 5 bases clipped from V and 6 bases from J, the junction kept 9 bases outside the gene matches. CDR3 nucleotide sequence: TGTGCCAGCAGCTCGGGACAGTTTAACGCTGAAGCTTTCTTT. It encodes CASSSGQFNAEAFF.

V is TRBV20-1 and J is TRBJ1-1; the D gene is possibly TRBD1 (6 bases). Trimming removed 0 bases at V and 4 bases at J, with 12 bases between. The CDR3 runs 14 residues. Germline-derived CDR1 and CDR2 are DFQATT and SNEGSKA (reference sequence). CDR3 sequence reads: CSARDRGVRTEAFF. DNA of the CDR3: TGCAGTGCTAGAGACAGGGGAGTACGCACTGAAGCTTTCTTT.

This clonotype showed up just a few times. The rearrangement links TRBV30 to TRBJ1-2; D call uncertain. Between the trimmed V and J ends, which lost 3 bases and 2 bases, there was a span of 13 bases. This CDR3 region has 14 residues. Germline CDR1 and CDR2: GTSNPN and SVGIG (reference sequence). The CDR3 DNA follows: TGTGCCTGGAGGAGGACGGCCGAGAACTATGGCTACACCTTC. Its translation: CAWRRTAENYGYTF.

This clonotype was observed a handful of times. The chain employs TRBV4-2 and TRBJ2-7, with 11 bases lining up with TRBD1. The CDR3 runs to 15 residues. From germline, CDR1 is LGHNA and CDR2 YNFKEQ. The V segment lost 1 base and the J segment 6 bases; nucleotides outside the gene matches: 5. CDR3 protein: CASSQAGTGGGEQYF. The CDR3 DNA is TGTGCCAGCAGCCAAGCCGGGACAGGGGGTGGCGAGCAGTACTTC.

In this sample, this clonotype turned up many times. V usage is TRBV6-1 and J usage is TRBJ2-3, with a possible D match to TRBD1 (5 bases). The V and J ends lost 6 bases and 4 bases respectively, with 11 bases between them. CDR3 length: 13 amino acids. Germline V CDR1 and CDR2: MNHNS, SASEGT. The CDR3 sequence: CASSSGSPDTQYF. The CDR3 nucleotides read TGTGCCAGCAGCTCAGGGTCTCCAGATACGCAGTATTTT.

The rearrangement uses TRBV4-3 and TRBJ2-7; no definite D call. The CDR3 consists of 16 residues. The ends were cut back, 4 bases at V and 2 bases at J, with 18 bases in the middle. Germline CDR1 is LGHNA and CDR2 is YSLEER. CDR3 sequence: CASSPHRGGVTYEQYF. The CDR3 DNA is TGCGCCAGCAGCCCCCACCGAGGTGGGGTTACCTACGAGCAGTACTTC.

The table lists this clonotype with many counts. The V call is TRBV29-1, the J call TRBJ2-6; D call uncertain. Trimming pared 4 bases from V and 1 base from J, leaving 5 bases between. Germline lookup yields CDR1 SQVTM and CDR2 ANQGSEA. The CDR3 loop spans 13 amino acids. CDR3 loop: CSVAQSGANVLTF. CDR3 in DNA: TGCAGCGTTGCACAGTCTGGGGCCAACGTCCTGACTTTC.

This clonotype was picked up many times. This rearrangement joins TRBV5-1 to TRBJ1-2; D is uncertain. Germline V CDR1 and CDR2: SGHRS, YFSETQ. Trimming shortened V by 0 bases and J by 5 bases, and 14 bases separated the two germline ends. CDR3 length: 15 residues. The CDR3 loop is CASSLAGDLGYGYTF. The CDR3 region has the DNA TGCGCCAGCAGCTTGGCCGGAGACCTCGGGTATGGCTACACCTTC.

This clonotype was seen many times. CDR3 nucleotide sequence: TGTGCCAGCAGCGTAGCCCCTACAGGGGCCAGCAATGGCTACACCTTC. Its protein product is CASSVAPTGASNGYTF. The chain joins TRBV9 to TRBJ1-2; TRBD1 matches at 7 bases. CDR3 length: 16 residues. V lost 0 bases, J lost 6 bases, and 11 bases stayed unmatched. Germline V gives CDR1 SGDLS, CDR2 YYNGEE.

This clonotype was recorded at least ten times. DNA of the CDR3: TGTGCCTGGCAAAAACAGGACAGAAACATTCAGTACTTC. Translating it yields CAWQKQDRNIQYF. This chain joins TRBV30 and TRBJ2-4, with D perhaps TRBD1 (6 bases). The ends were cut back, 5 bases at V and 6 bases at J, with 14 bases in the middle. Germline values: CDR1 GTSNPN, CDR2 SVGIG (reference sequence). The CDR3 totals 13 residues.

The chain has TRBV11-2 and TRBJ2-4; a possible D gene is TRBD2 (5 bases). Germline V gene lookup returns CDR1 SGHAT and CDR2 FQNNGV. The V and J ends lost 5 bases and 2 bases respectively, with 16 bases between them. The CDR3 is made up of 16 amino acids. CDR3 in amino acids: CASSRFLTTSKNIQYF. CDR3 sequence (DNA): TGTGCCAGCAGCCGATTCTTGACTACCTCCAAAAACATTCAGTACTTC.

The sample holds many counts of this clonotype. V gene TRBV7-2 combines with J gene TRBJ2-4, with a tentative D call TRBD2 (6 bases). The CDR3 is made up of 16 amino acids. The germline V gene encodes CDR1 SGHTA and CDR2 FQGNSA. V gave up 1 base and J gave up 0 bases, with 10 bases separating them. In DNA, the CDR3 is TGTGCCAGCAGCTTAGAGTGGGGACTAGCCAAAAACATTCAGTACTTC. This sequence encodes CASSLEWGLAKNIQYF.

The V gene is TRBV7-9, the J gene TRBJ2-1, with 11 bases fitting TRBD2. V lost 0 bases, J lost 13 bases, and 5 bases stayed unmatched. The germline V gene has CDR1 SEHNR and CDR2 FQNEAQ (reference sequence). The CDR3 consists of 14 residues. CDR3 in amino acids: CASSLASGGETQFF. CDR3 nucleotides: TGTGCCAGCAGCTTAGCTAGCGGGGGGGAGACACAGTTCTTC.

The sample holds a few counts of this clonotype. This may stem from a read error, because a much larger clone lies one nucleotide away. The chain links TRBV11-2 to TRBJ2-1; no clear D. The DNA matches TRBJ2-7 better at its end, which makes the J call doubtful. The CDR3 has 16 amino acids. From germline, CDR1 is SGHAT and CDR2 FQNNGV. The CDR3 bases are TGTGCCAGCAGCCCCATGTCCCGTCTCACACACAATGAGCAGTACTTC. Amino acids: CASSPMSRLTHNEQYF.

About this clonotype: A read error is possible here, since a much larger clone lies one base away. V and J are TRBV10-3 and TRBJ2-1; D ambiguous. Near its end, the DNA agrees better with TRBJ2-7, so the J call may be wrong. Germline V lookup: CDR1 ENHRY, CDR2 SYGVKD. The CDR3 extends over 15 amino acids. The CDR3 loop is CAISSPVGGYNEQYF. The CDR3 nucleotides read TGTGCCATCAGTTCCCCGGTAGGCGGCTACAATGAGCAGTACTTC.